This TCR beta chain was identified during a study of a mutant IDH1 vaccine in newly diagnosed glioma. Overall study context: Onset of vaccination occurred 4-6 weeks following radiotherapy alone, or with temozolomide cycles.

A note on this clone: Its antigen remains unidentified.

V shed 2 bases and J 6 bases; nucleotides not matched to a gene: 7. CDR1 and CDR2 (germline): MNHEY, SVGAGI. This CDR3 is built from 14 residues. This sample's time point: week 47, end of study. All doses held 300 ug of mutant IDH1 20-mer peptide, with topical imiquimod. Using immunoSEQ multiplex PCR, the repertoire was profiled, and TCRdb retains in-frame clones only, with some absent. The sample shows approximately 30,000 clones, about nine tenths of them seen only once. The sample in question was PBMCs, obtained from a glioma patient whose treatment included an IDH1 peptide vaccine. This receptor was taken from a woman between 40 and 55 years old with glioma. This chain connects TRBV6-5 to TRBJ2-7, with 7 bases aligning to TRBD2. CDR3 coding DNA: TGTGCCAGCAGTTACGAGGCTGGCGGGGGCGAGCAGTACTTC. Amino acids: CASSYEAGGGEQYF.